A selection of T cell receptor beta chains follows, all from one sample in a study of T cells after somatic rescue of genetic block. Clones were read by immunoSEQ multiplex PCR, and TCRdb kept only the in-frame ones, dropping some. The sample comprises tens of thousands of clones, more than 75% of which are singletons, and roughly 2.9% rests with the top ten. The source material was peripheral blood mononuclear cells (PBMCs). The source is a man aged 25 to 45. CDR3s leave out the opening cysteine and the closing phenylalanine or tryptophan. A D gene is named only where the DNA matches it firmly.

d_gene	v_gene	len	CDR3aa
.	TRBV27	11	ASSLSRGLEQF
TRBD1	TRBV4-1	13	ASSQGGQVTGEQY
.	TRBV4-1	10	ASSPSPGHGH
.	TRBV7-9	11	ASSPGPVGGYT
.	TRBV27	12	ASSLARQRSPLH
TRBD1	TRBV5-8	12	ASIANRGLGEQY
.	TRBV28	11	ASSYRHSYEQY
TRBD2	TRBV7-8	16	ASSLAGYIAGGSYEQY
TRBD2	TRBV11-1	12	ASSLSGGAGEQF
TRBD1	TRBV2	12	ASSVGQGVQPQH
.	TRBV7-2	12	ASSSQGRADTQY
TRBD1	TRBV2	11	ASRLQGIYGYT
.	TRBV7-2	11	ASSYDPQETQY
TRBD2	TRBV10-3	17	AISGTSGLPDLSAYEQY